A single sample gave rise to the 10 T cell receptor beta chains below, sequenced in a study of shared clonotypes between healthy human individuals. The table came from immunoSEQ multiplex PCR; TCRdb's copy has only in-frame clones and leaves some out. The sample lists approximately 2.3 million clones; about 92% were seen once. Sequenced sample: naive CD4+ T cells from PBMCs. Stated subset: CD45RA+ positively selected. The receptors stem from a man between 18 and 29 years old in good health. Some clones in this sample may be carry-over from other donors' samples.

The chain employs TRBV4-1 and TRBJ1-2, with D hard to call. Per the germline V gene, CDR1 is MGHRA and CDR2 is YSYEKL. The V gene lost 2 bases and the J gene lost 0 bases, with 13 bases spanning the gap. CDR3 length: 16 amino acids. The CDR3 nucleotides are TGCGCCAGCAGCCAACCCCTTCGAGGCACTAACTATGGCTACACCTTC. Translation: CASSQPLRGTNYGYTF.

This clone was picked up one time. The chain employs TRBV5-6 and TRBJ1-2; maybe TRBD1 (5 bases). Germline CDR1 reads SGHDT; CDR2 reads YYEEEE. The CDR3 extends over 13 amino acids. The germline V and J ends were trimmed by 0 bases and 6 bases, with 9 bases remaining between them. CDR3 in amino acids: CASSLGGRDGYTF. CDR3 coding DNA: TGTGCCAGCAGCTTGGGGGGCAGGGATGGCTACACCTTC.

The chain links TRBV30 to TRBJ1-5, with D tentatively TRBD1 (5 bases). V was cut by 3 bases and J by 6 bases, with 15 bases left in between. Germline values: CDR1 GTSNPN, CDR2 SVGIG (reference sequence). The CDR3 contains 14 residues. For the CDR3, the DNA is TGTGCCTGGAGCGCCCTCAGGGTTGGTCAGCCCCAGCATTTT. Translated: CAWSALRVGQPQHF.

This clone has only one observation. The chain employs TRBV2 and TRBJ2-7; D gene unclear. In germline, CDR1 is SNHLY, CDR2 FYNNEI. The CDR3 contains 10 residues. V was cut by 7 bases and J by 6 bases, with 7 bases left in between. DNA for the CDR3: TGTGCCAGCAAGGTTGGCGAGCAGTACTTC. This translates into CASKVGEQYF.

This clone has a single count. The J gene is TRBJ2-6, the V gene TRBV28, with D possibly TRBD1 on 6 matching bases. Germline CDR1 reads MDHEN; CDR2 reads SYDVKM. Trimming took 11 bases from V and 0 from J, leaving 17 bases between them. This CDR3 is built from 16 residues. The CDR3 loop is CAAKWGHSSGANVLTF. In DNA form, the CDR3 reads TGTGCCGCCAAGTGGGGGCATAGCTCTGGGGCCAACGTCCTGACTTTC.

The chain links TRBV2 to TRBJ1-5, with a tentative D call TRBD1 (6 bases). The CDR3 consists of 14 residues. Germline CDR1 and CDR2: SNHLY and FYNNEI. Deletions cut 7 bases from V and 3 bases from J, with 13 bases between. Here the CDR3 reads CASKGEVNNQPQHF. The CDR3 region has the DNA TGTGCCAGCAAGGGGGAGGTGAACAATCAGCCCCAGCATTTT.

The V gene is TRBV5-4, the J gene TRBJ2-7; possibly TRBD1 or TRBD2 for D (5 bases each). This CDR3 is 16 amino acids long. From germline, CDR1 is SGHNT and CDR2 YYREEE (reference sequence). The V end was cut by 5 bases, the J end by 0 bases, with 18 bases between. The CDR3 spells CASRPRLGTFSYEQYF. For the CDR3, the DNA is TGTGCCAGCAGGCCTAGACTGGGGACCTTCTCCTACGAGCAGTACTTC.

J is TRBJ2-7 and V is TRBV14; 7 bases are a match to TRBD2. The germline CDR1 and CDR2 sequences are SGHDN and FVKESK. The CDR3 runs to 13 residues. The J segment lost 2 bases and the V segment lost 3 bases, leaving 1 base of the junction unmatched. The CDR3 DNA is TGTGCCAGCAGCCATGGGGGGGCCTACGAGCAGTACTTC. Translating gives CASSHGGAYEQYF.

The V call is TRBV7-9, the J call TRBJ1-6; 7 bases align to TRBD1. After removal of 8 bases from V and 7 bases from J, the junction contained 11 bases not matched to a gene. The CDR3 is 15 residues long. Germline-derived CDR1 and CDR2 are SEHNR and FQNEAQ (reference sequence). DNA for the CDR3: TGTGCCAGCTCGCCGACAGGGCTAGGAAATTCACCCCTCCACTTT. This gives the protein CASSPTGLGNSPLHF.

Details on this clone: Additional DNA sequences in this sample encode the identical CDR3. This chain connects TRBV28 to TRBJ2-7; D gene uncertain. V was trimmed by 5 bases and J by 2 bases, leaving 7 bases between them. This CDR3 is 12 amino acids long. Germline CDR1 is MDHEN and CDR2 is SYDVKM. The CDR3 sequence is CASSPRTYEQYF. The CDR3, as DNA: TGTGCCAGCAGTCCAAGGACCTACGAGCAGTACTTC.